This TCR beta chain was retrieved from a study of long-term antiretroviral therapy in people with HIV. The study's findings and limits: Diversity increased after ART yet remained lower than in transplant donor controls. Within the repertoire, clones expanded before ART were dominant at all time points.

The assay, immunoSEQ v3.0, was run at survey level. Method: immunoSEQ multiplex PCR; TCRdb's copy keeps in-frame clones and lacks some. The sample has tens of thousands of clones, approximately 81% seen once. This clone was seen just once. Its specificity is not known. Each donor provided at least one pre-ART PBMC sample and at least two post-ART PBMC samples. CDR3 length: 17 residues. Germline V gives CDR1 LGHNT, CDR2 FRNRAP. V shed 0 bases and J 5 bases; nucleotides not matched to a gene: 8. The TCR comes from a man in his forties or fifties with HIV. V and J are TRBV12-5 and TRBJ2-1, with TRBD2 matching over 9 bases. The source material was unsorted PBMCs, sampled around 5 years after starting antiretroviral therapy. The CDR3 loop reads CASGLVLGGGADNEQFF. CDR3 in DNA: TGTGCTAGTGGTTTGGTACTGGGCGGGGGGGCGGACAATGAGCAGTTCTTC.